The 27 T cell receptor beta chains presented below share a single source sample, sequenced in a study of CD8 T cells in Susac syndrome. RNA amounts of roughly 0.45 to 1 ug underwent reverse transcription with random hexamers. In TCRdb, the immunoSEQ multiplex PCR reads were re-called with MiXCR into one record per CDR3 protein. The top ten clones hold 0.1% to 0.15% of a sample with about 150,000 distinct CDR3 sequences, approximately 95% of them seen once. Material for sequencing was CD4+ T cells from PBMCs. Source of these receptors: a human donor with Susac syndrome.

The chain couples TRBV6-5 to TRBJ2-5; D gene uncertain. The V end was cut by 0 bases, the J end by 5 bases, with 10 bases between. This CDR3 region has 14 residues. CDR1 and CDR2 from the germline V gene are MNHEY and SVGAGI. CDR3: CASSYSGFRETQYF. The CDR3, as DNA: TGTGCCAGCAGTTACTCGGGTTTTAGGGAGACCCAGTACTTC.

The V call is TRBV28, the J call TRBJ2-1, with TRBD2 identical over 11 bases. V lost 3 bases to trimming and J lost 5 bases; unmatched junction nucleotides: 3. Germline V lookup: CDR1 MDHEN, CDR2 SYDVKM. The length of the CDR3 is 15 residues. CDR3 residues: CASSFTSGSHNEQFF. The CDR3 nucleotides read TGTGCCAGCAGTTTCACTAGCGGGAGTCACAATGAGCAGTTCTTC. The whole variable domain, filled in from reference TRBV28 and TRBJ2-1, reads DVKVTQSSRYLVKRTGEKVFLECVQDMDHENMFWYRQDPGLGLRLIYFSYDVKMKEKGDIPEGYSVSREKKERFSLILESASTNQTSMYLCASSFTSGSHNEQFFGPGTRLTVL.

The gene calls are TRBV7-9 and TRBJ1-5; D might be TRBD1 (5 bases). This CDR3 spans 14 amino acids. The ends were cut back, 1 base at V and 7 bases at J, with 11 bases in the middle. CDR1 is SEHNR and CDR2 is FQNEAQ in the germline V gene (reference sequence). This chain's CDR3 is CASSLGGVDQPQHF. Here the CDR3 DNA reads TGTGCCAGCAGCTTAGGAGGGGTTGACCAGCCCCAGCATTTT.

The CDR3 region is CASSPMGGRQETQYF. The DNA for the CDR3 is TGTGCCAGCAGCCCAATGGGGGGGAGGCAAGAGACCCAGTACTTC. The V and J genes are TRBV7-8 and TRBJ2-5, with TRBD2 matching 7 bases. This CDR3 spans 15 amino acids. J gave up 2 bases and V 5 bases, and 8 bases lay outside the gene matches. The germline V gene encodes CDR1 SGHVS and CDR2 FQNEAQ.

The gene calls are TRBV5-6 and TRBJ2-7; 10 bases agree with TRBD1. CDR3 length: 14 residues. Germline V lookup: CDR1 SGHDT, CDR2 YYEEEE. V lost 7 bases to trimming and J lost 3 bases; unmatched junction nucleotides: 7. The CDR3 loop reads CASRRQGAVYEQYV. The CDR3 bases are TGTGCCAGCCGTCGACAGGGGGCCGTCTACGAGCAGTACGTC.

The chain carries TRBV29-1 and TRBJ2-5; TRBD1 might be the D (6 bases). V lost 3 bases, J lost 1 base, and 9 bases lay in between. In germline, CDR1 is SQVTM, CDR2 ANQGSEA. The CDR3 extends over 13 amino acids. The CDR3: CSVEVGAQETQYF. CDR3 DNA: TGCAGCGTTGAGGTGGGGGCCCAAGAGACCCAGTACTTC.

In its sample, this clonotype was seen once. The chain recombines TRBV30 with TRBJ2-5; 7 bases map to TRBD2. Germline V gene data show CDR1 as GTSNPN and CDR2 as SVGIG (reference sequence). Germline trimming cut 2 bases from V and 4 bases from J; bases unmatched to any gene: 13. The CDR3 totals 16 residues. CDR3 coding DNA: TGTGCCTGGAGTCCACCTAGCGGAGCGGGGCCAGAGACCCAGTACTTC. Amino acid sequence: CAWSPPSGAGPETQYF.

This clonotype was recorded only once. The chain is built from TRBV15 and TRBJ1-2, with a weak D call TRBD1 (6 bases). The CDR3 consists of 15 residues. The V and J ends lost 0 bases and 1 base respectively, with 9 bases between them. Germline V gives CDR1 LNHNV, CDR2 YYDKDF (reference sequence). The DNA for the CDR3 is TGTGCCACCAGCAGAGAACAGGGTATTAACTATGGCTACACCTTC. It is translated as CATSREQGINYGYTF.

This sequence joins TRBV7-6 and TRBJ2-3; D gene ambiguous. Germline assignment: CDR1 SGHVS and CDR2 FNYEAQ. CDR3 length: 13 residues. Between the trimmed V and J ends, which lost 5 bases and 0 bases, there was a span of 6 bases. CDR3 protein: CASSGQSTDTQYF. For the CDR3, the DNA is TGTGCCAGCAGCGGGCAGAGCACAGATACGCAGTATTTT.

The V gene is TRBV18, the J gene TRBJ2-1; tentatively, D is TRBD2 (6 bases). The CDR3 length is 15 residues. In germline, CDR1 is KGHSH, CDR2 LQKENI. V was cut by 3 bases and J by 2 bases, with 11 bases left in between. CDR3 nucleotides: TGTGCCAGCTCACCCGAGGCGGGGACCTACAATGAGCAGTTCTTC. It specifies CASSPEAGTYNEQFF.

The chain employs TRBV12-3 or TRBV12-4 and TRBJ1-1; a possible D gene is TRBD1 (5 bases). The CDR3 consists of 14 residues. The V gene lost 6 bases and the J gene lost 0 bases, with 11 bases spanning the gap. The DNA for the CDR3 is TGTGCCAGCAGCTCCGGGACGATGAACACTGAAGCTTTCTTT. It codes for CASSSGTMNTEAFF.

The rearrangement joins TRBV15 to TRBJ2-2; TRBD1 might be the D (6 bases). This CDR3 has 14 amino acids. Germline V CDR1 and CDR2: LNHNV, YYDKDF (reference sequence). Trimming left V 6 bases short and J 3 bases short, with 11 bases between. CDR3 in amino acids: CATRPPGDTGELFF. In DNA form, the CDR3 reads TGTGCCACCAGGCCACCAGGGGACACCGGGGAGCTGTTTTTT.

This chain joins TRBV15 and TRBJ2-3; 8 bases fit TRBD1. Germline V gene lookup returns CDR1 LNHNV and CDR2 YYDKDF (reference sequence). With 3 bases clipped from V and 4 bases from J, the junction kept 9 bases outside the gene matches. CDR3 length: 16 amino acids. The CDR3 DNA is TGTGCCACCAGCAGGGGACCAGGGGGCGCCTCAGATACGCAGTATTTT. This encodes CATSRGPGGASDTQYF.

The V and J genes are TRBV9 and TRBJ2-1; D possibly uses TRBD1 or TRBD2 (6 bases each). The CDR3 runs to 14 residues. The V gene lost 0 bases and the J gene lost 4 bases, with 8 bases spanning the gap. Germline lookup yields CDR1 SGDLS and CDR2 YYNGEE. The CDR3 DNA sequence: TGTGCCAGCAGCGTAGAAGGGGGGTACAATGAGCAGTTCTTC. Translation: CASSVEGGYNEQFF.

This clonotype was counted a few times. The J gene is TRBJ1-4, the V gene TRBV9; the D is unclear. In germline, CDR1 is SGDLS, CDR2 YYNGEE. Trimming stripped 0 bases from V and 0 bases from J, with 3 bases between. The CDR3 totals 14 residues. CDR3 bases: TGTGCCAGCAGCGTAGATGCAACTAATGAAAAACTGTTTTTT. Residues: CASSVDATNEKLFF.

J is TRBJ2-7 and V is TRBV2; tentative D call: TRBD2 (5 bases). V was shortened by 7 bases and J by 2 bases, with 12 bases between the two germline ends. The CDR3 extends over 13 amino acids. CDR1 and CDR2 (germline): SNHLY, FYNNEI. CDR3 nucleotide sequence: TGTGCCAGCAATACTAGAAGTGCCTACGAGCAGTACTTC. Translating gives CASNTRSAYEQYF.

The genes are TRBV20-1 and TRBJ2-5; D is ambiguous. Deletions cut 0 bases from V and 1 base from J, with 6 bases between. There are 13 residues in the CDR3. The germline CDR1 and CDR2 sequences are DFQATT and SNEGSKA (reference sequence). CDR3 nucleotides: TGCAGTGCTAGAGAGGGCGGCCAAGAGACCCAGTACTTC. Residues: CSAREGGQETQYF.

DNA of the CDR3: TGTGCCAGCAGTTTGACTAGCGGAGCCTACGAGCAGTACTTC. This translates into CASSLTSGAYEQYF. The chain has TRBV12-3 or TRBV12-4 and TRBJ2-7, with 9 bases fitting TRBD2. Trimming cost V 3 bases and J 2 bases; bases outside gene matches: 2. This CDR3 is built from 14 residues.

In this sample, this clonotype turned up once. The V gene is TRBV29-1, the J gene TRBJ2-1, with TRBD2 identical over 14 bases. Per the germline V gene, CDR1 is SQVTM and CDR2 is ANQGSEA. This CDR3 has 13 residues. The trim removed 8 bases at V and 9 bases at J, leaving 6 bases unmatched. The CDR3 sequence: CSSGTSGRGEQFF. CDR3 in DNA: TGCAGCTCCGGGACTAGCGGGAGAGGTGAGCAGTTCTTC.

This clonotype is a singleton in its sample. CDR3 in amino acids: CAWSPPGYTEAFF. In nucleotides, the CDR3 is TGTGCCTGGAGTCCCCCAGGGTACACTGAAGCTTTCTTT. The chain couples TRBV30 to TRBJ1-1; a possible D gene is TRBD1 (5 bases). The ends were cut back, 2 bases at V and 3 bases at J, with 10 bases in the middle. CDR1 is GTSNPN and CDR2 is SVGIG in the germline V gene (reference sequence). The CDR3 is made up of 13 amino acids.

The chain links TRBV29-1 to TRBJ2-5; D is unresolved. Trimming removed 4 bases at V and 5 bases at J, with 11 bases between. CDR3 length: 12 amino acids. Germline CDR1 is SQVTM and CDR2 is ANQGSEA. Here the CDR3 DNA reads TGCAGCGTTGTCGATGGGTGGGAGACCCAGTACTTC. Translated, it gives CSVVDGWETQYF.

The gene calls are TRBV4-3 and TRBJ2-7; D possibly uses TRBD1 or TRBD2 (5 bases each). Per germline, CDR1 LGHNA and CDR2 YSLEER. The CDR3 length is 15 residues. V lost 4 bases to trimming and J lost 2 bases, with 15 bases between them. The CDR3: CASSPGPGPTYEQYV. The DNA for the CDR3 is TGCGCCAGCAGCCCGGGTCCGGGGCCTACCTACGAGCAGTACGTC.

The chain combines TRBV6-5 with TRBJ2-7; D is unresolved. Germline CDR1 MNHEY, CDR2 SVGAGI. V was pared by 7 bases and J by 3 bases, with 16 bases between. The CDR3 is made up of 14 amino acids. CDR3: CASTTTPQGYEQYF. For the CDR3, the DNA is TGTGCCAGCACCACGACACCCCAAGGCTACGAGCAGTACTTC.

The gene calls are TRBV29-1 and TRBJ1-2, with a possible D match to TRBD1 (5 bases). Germline lookup yields CDR1 SQVTM and CDR2 ANQGSEA. CDR3 length equals 17 residues. Deletions cut 3 bases from V and 5 bases from J, with 25 bases between. CDR3 DNA sequence: TGCAGCGTTGATCCCCGGGGACGGGGCAGCTCGGGGTATGGCTACACCTTC. Translation gives CSVDPRGRGSSGYGYTF.

V is TRBV20-1 and J is TRBJ1-2, with D maybe TRBD1 (5 bases). Trimming pared 6 bases from V and 3 bases from J, leaving 20 bases between. CDR1 and CDR2 (germline): DFQATT, SNEGSKA (reference sequence). CDR3 size: 15 residues. CDR3: CSAPSLGTGDYGYTF. CDR3 DNA sequence: TGCAGTGCCCCATCCCTGGGGACGGGGGACTATGGCTACACCTTC.

V gene TRBV28 combines with J gene TRBJ2-5, with D perhaps TRBD1 (6 bases). The CDR3 is made up of 14 amino acids. The V gene lost 5 bases and the J gene lost 4 bases, with 14 bases spanning the gap. Germline values: CDR1 MDHEN, CDR2 SYDVKM. The DNA of the CDR3 is TGTGCCAGCAGTGGGGCCATAGGGGGAGAGACCCAGTACTTC. Its translation: CASSGAIGGETQYF.

V and J are TRBV30 and TRBJ2-7; D gene ambiguous. In germline, CDR1 is GTSNPN, CDR2 SVGIG (reference sequence). The ends were cut back, 4 bases at V and 4 bases at J, with 11 bases in the middle. The CDR3 spans 12 residues. CDR3 protein: CAWTEPGYEQYF. In DNA, the CDR3 is TGTGCCTGGACCGAGCCCGGTTACGAGCAGTACTTC.